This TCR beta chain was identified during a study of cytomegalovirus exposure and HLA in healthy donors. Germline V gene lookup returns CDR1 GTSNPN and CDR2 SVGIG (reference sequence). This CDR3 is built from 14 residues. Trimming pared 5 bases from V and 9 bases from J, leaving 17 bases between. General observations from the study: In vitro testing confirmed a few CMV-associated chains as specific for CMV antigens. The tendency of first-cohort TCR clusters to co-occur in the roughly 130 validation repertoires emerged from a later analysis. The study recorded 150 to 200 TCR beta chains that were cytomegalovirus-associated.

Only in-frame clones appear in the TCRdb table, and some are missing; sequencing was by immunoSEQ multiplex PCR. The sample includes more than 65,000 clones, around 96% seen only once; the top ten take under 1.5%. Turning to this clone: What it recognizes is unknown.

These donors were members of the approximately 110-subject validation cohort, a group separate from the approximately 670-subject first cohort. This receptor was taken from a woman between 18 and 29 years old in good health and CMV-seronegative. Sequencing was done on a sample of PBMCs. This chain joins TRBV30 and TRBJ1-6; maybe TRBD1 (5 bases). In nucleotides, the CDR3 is TGTGCCTGGGGACAAGGTTTAGTGGGTTCACCCCTCCACTTT. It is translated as CAWGQGLVGSPLHF.